These 16 T cell receptor beta chains originate from one sample sequenced in a study of OX40 agonist ivuxolimab in advanced cancers. This table comes from immunoSEQ multiplex PCR, and its TCRdb copy is limited to in-frame clones, with some not included. Seen here are approximately 86,000 clones, more than 75% observed once, and the top ten hold less than 0.35%. The sequencing here drew on CD4+ or CD8+ T cells sorted from blood, taken in a trial of the OX40 agonist ivuxolimab. Every receptor here comes from an adult with an advanced solid tumor such as melanoma, head and neck, liver or kidney cancer.

The table lists this clone with a few counts. This chain joins TRBV18 and TRBJ2-7, with TRBD1 as a possible D gene (6 bases). Trimming removed 3 bases from V and 2 bases from J, with 11 bases in between. Germline-derived CDR1 and CDR2 are KGHSH and LQKENI. CDR3 length equals 14 residues. The CDR3 coding sequence is TGTGCCAGCTCACCCGGGGCAGGGGCCTACGAGCAGTACTTC. Amino acid sequence: CASSPGAGAYEQYF.

The chain employs TRBV28 and TRBJ1-5; D call uncertain. CDR3 length: 12 residues. Between the trimmed V and J ends, which lost 5 bases and 1 base, there was a span of 3 bases. Germline values: CDR1 MDHEN, CDR2 SYDVKM. Written as DNA, the CDR3 is TGTGCCAGCAGTGGCAGCAATCAGCCCCAGCATTTT. Translation: CASSGSNQPQHF.

This sequence joins TRBV5-4 and TRBJ2-7; D perhaps matches TRBD2 (6 bases). Germline V gene lookup returns CDR1 SGHNT and CDR2 YYREEE (reference sequence). The CDR3 extends over 16 amino acids. V lost 0 bases and J 5 bases, leaving 18 bases between the germline ends. The CDR3 here is CASSLAFAGRSDEQYF. DNA for the CDR3: TGTGCCAGCAGCTTGGCTTTCGCAGGGAGGTCAGACGAGCAGTACTTC.

V gene TRBV5-1 combines with J gene TRBJ2-7, with D possibly being TRBD2 (5 bases). The CDR3 runs to 14 residues. The ends were cut back, 0 bases at V and 6 bases at J, with 13 bases in the middle. CDR1 SGHRS and CDR2 YFSETQ come from the germline V gene. The CDR3 here is CASSLGSPGFEQYF. The CDR3 DNA reads TGCGCCAGCAGCTTGGGCAGTCCGGGGTTCGAGCAGTACTTC.

CDR3 region: CASRLGQSTSYEQYF. CDR3 nucleotides: TGTGCCAGCAGACTGGGACAGAGTACAAGCTACGAGCAGTACTTC. The chain joins TRBV7-2 to TRBJ2-7; 7 bases are a match to TRBD1. The junction had 11 bases not matched to a gene; V was cut back by 6 bases and J by 3 bases. This CDR3 is built from 15 residues. Germline V gene sequence: CDR1 SGHTA, CDR2 FQGNSA. Based on the CDR3 plus reference TRBV7-2 and TRBJ2-7, the full variable domain is GAGVSQSPSNKVTEKGKDVELRCDPISGHTALYWYRQSLGQGLEFLIYFQGNSAPDKSGLPSDRFSAERTGGSVSTLTIQRTQQEDSAVYLCASRLGQSTSYEQYFGPGTRLTVT.

The CDR3, as DNA: TGTGCCAGCAGCCGACAGGGATCGGACACCGGGGAGCTGTTTTTT. It is translated as CASSRQGSDTGELFF. This chain links TRBV11-3 with TRBJ2-2, with 7 bases fitting TRBD1. The V gene end was trimmed by 5 bases and the J gene end by 3 bases; junction bases not matched to a gene: 6. Germline assignment: CDR1 SGHNT and CDR2 YENEEA. The CDR3 has 15 amino acids. The variable domain in full, completed from reference TRBV11-3 and TRBJ2-2, reads EAGVVQSPRYKIIEKKQPVAFWCNPISGHNTLYWYLQNLGQGPELLIRYENEEAVDDSQLPKDRFSAERLKGVDSTLKIQPAELGDSAVYLCASSRQGSDTGELFFGEGSRLTVL.

The chain couples TRBV4-2 to TRBJ1-2; TRBD1 is a possible D gene (5 bases). This CDR3 is built from 18 residues. Germline CDR1 LGHNA, CDR2 YNFKEQ. Trimming pared 1 base from V and 4 bases from J, leaving 22 bases between. The CDR3: CASSQGRGTGIVSYGYTF. CDR3 nucleotides: TGTGCCAGCAGCCAAGGACGGGGCACAGGTATAGTTAGCTATGGCTACACCTTC.

This sequence joins TRBV6-5 and TRBJ2-5, with D maybe TRBD2 (6 bases). Germline values: CDR1 MNHEY, CDR2 SVGAGI. V lost 5 bases to trimming and J lost 2 bases, with 15 bases between them. CDR3 length equals 15 residues. CDR3 coding DNA: TGTGCCAGCAGTACCTCGGACTACACACAAGAGACCCAGTACTTC. Amino acids: CASSTSDYTQETQYF.

V is TRBV5-4 and J is TRBJ2-3; a weak D match, TRBD2 (6 bases). The V gene's germline CDR1 is SGHNT and CDR2 YYREEE (reference sequence). The CDR3 extends over 13 amino acids. V was trimmed by 2 bases and J by 6 bases, leaving 10 bases between them. Here the CDR3 DNA reads TGTGCCAGCAGCTTTACGGGGGAGGATACGCAGTATTTT. It encodes CASSFTGEDTQYF.

The rearrangement joins TRBV28 to TRBJ1-5, with D uncertain. Germline assignment: CDR1 MDHEN and CDR2 SYDVKM. The CDR3 contains 13 residues. V was trimmed by 6 bases and J by 6 bases, leaving 12 bases between them. CDR3 DNA sequence: TGTGCCAGCAGACCCCCAGTTACTCAGCCCCAGCATTTT. This sequence encodes CASRPPVTQPQHF. Filled out from reference TRBV28 and TRBJ1-5, the complete variable domain reads DVKVTQSSRYLVKRTGEKVFLECVQDMDHENMFWYRQDPGLGLRLIYFSYDVKMKEKGDIPEGYSVSREKKERFSLILESASTNQTSMYLCASRPPVTQPQHFGDGTRLSIL.

CDR3 in amino acids: CASSLLYEQYF. The CDR3 bases are TGTGCCAGCAGCTTACTGTACGAGCAGTACTTC. This chain joins TRBV11-2 and TRBJ2-7; D unresolved. CDR3 length: 11 residues. V lost 2 bases, J lost 4 bases, and 3 bases lay in between. The germline V gene has CDR1 SGHAT and CDR2 FQNNGV.

The J gene is TRBJ2-7, the V gene TRBV5-1, with 8 bases aligning to TRBD1. CDR1 SGHRS and CDR2 YFSETQ come from the germline V gene. J was trimmed by 3 bases and V by 4 bases; bases with no gene match: 3. The CDR3 loop spans 13 amino acids. The CDR3 loop is CASSEGQDYEQYF. CDR3 in DNA: TGCGCCAGCAGCGAGGGACAGGACTACGAGCAGTACTTC.

The chain employs TRBV28 and TRBJ1-2; 7 bases align to TRBD1. CDR1 and CDR2 (germline): MDHEN, SYDVKM. V was clipped by 4 bases and J by 2 bases; unmatched bases: 7. The CDR3 runs 15 residues. CDR3 amino acids: CASSSGTAVNYGYTF. DNA for the CDR3: TGTGCCAGCAGTTCTGGGACAGCCGTCAACTATGGCTACACCTTC.

CDR3 loop: CASSPNPDPGSGNTIYF. CDR3 nucleotides: TGTGCCAGCAGCCCGAACCCGGATCCAGGGTCTGGAAACACCATATATTTT. The chain is built from TRBV7-6 and TRBJ1-3; tentatively, D is TRBD1 (5 bases). The germline V gene has CDR1 SGHVS and CDR2 FNYEAQ. Trimming stripped 5 bases from V and 1 base from J, with 18 bases between. The CDR3 has 17 amino acids.

A single count supports this clone. The V and J genes are TRBV9 and TRBJ1-2; 7 bases are a match to TRBD1. The germline V gene has CDR1 SGDLS and CDR2 YYNGEE. After removal of 4 bases from V and 4 bases from J, the junction contained 7 bases not matched to a gene. CDR3 length equals 14 residues. The CDR3 protein is CASSRSQGVYGYTF. The CDR3 DNA reads as TGTGCCAGCAGCCGGTCCCAGGGGGTCTATGGCTACACCTTC.

V is TRBV5-1 and J is TRBJ2-3, with 7 bases lining up with TRBD1. In germline, CDR1 is SGHRS, CDR2 YFSETQ. The V gene end was trimmed by 4 bases and the J gene end by 2 bases; junction bases not matched to a gene: 7. The CDR3 covers 15 residues. The CDR3 sequence is CASSPGQEYTDTQYF. CDR3 DNA sequence: TGCGCCAGCAGCCCCGGACAGGAGTACACAGATACGCAGTATTTT. The complete variable domain, with remaining parts taken from reference TRBV5-1 and TRBJ2-3, reads KAGVTQTPRYLIKTRGQQVTLSCSPISGHRSVSWYQQTPGQGLQFLFEYFSETQRNKGNFPGRFSGRQFSNSRSEMNVSTLELGDSALYLCASSPGQEYTDTQYFGPGTRLTVL.